This is a list of T cell receptor beta chains from one sample in a study of PD-1 blockade in classical Hodgkin lymphoma. This table comes from immunoSEQ multiplex PCR, and its TCRdb copy is limited to in-frame clones, with some not included. The sample has 50,000 to 75,000 clones; 85% to 90% are singletons. The sequencing here drew on peripheral blood mononuclear cells (PBMCs), taken at baseline. Every receptor here comes from a human donor with classical Hodgkin lymphoma. Both conserved end residues are part of each CDR3. A D gene is named only where the DNA matches it firmly. Expanded clones get a size class; other rows say once, few or many, or leave the size out.

V gene,clone size,CDR3 length,J gene,D gene,CDR3 DNA,CDR3 protein
TRBV10-3,NA,12,TRBJ1-2,TRBD1,TGTGCCATCAGTGAGTTTTACAGGGGCCACACCTTC,CAISEFYRGHTF
TRBV6-1,NA,14,TRBJ1-1,NA,TGTGCCAGCAGTCGGGACGGAGGGGCGTATGAAGCTTTCTTT,CASSRDGGAYEAFF
TRBV19,NA,16,TRBJ1-2,NA,TGTGCCAGTAGTATAGCGGGGACACCCATAGGCTATGGCTACACCTTC,CASSIAGTPIGYGYTF
TRBV29-1,NA,13,TRBJ2-1,NA,TGCAGCGTTAGAAGGGAGCCCTACAATGAGCAGTTCTTC,CSVRREPYNEQFF
TRBV5-1,NA,12,TRBJ1-2,NA,TGCGCCAGCAGCTTGGGCGGGCAGGGCTACACCTTC,CASSLGGQGYTF
TRBV28,NA,18,TRBJ2-7,TRBD1,TGTGCCAGCAGTTTAGGGGGAGACGGGACAGGTCAAACCTACGAGCAGTACTTC,CASSLGGDGTGQTYEQYF
TRBV28,NA,16,TRBJ2-2,TRBD2,TGTGCCAGCAGTGGGGGACTAGCGGGGACTCCGGGGGAGCTGTTTTTT,CASSGGLAGTPGELFF
TRBV5-4,NA,15,TRBJ2-3,NA,TGTGCCAGCACCCCTTTATTCGGGGGCACAGATACGCAGTATTTT,CASTPLFGGTDTQYF
TRBV27,NA,15,TRBJ2-1,TRBD1,TGTGCCAGCAGTTTGGACAGGGCAACCTACAATGAGCAGTTCTTC,CASSLDRATYNEQFF
TRBV18,NA,13,TRBJ1-1,NA,TGTGCCAGCTCAACCATAGAGAGCACTGAAGCTTTCTTT,CASSTIESTEAFF
TRBV9,NA,14,TRBJ1-2,NA,TGTGCCAGCAGTGCCCGTACCGGGTGGGGTGGCTACACCTTC,CASSARTGWGGYTF
TRBV6-1,NA,13,TRBJ1-1,TRBD1,TGTGCCAGCATCAACAGGGGTTATACTGAAGCTTTCTTT,CASINRGYTEAFF
TRBV5-6,NA,13,TRBJ2-2,NA,TGTGCCAGCAGCTTCTCTAGCTACGGGGAGCTGTTTTTT,CASSFSSYGELFF
TRBV27,NA,14,TRBJ2-1,TRBD2,TGTGCCAGCAGTCCTCCACTAGCGGGTAATGAGCAGTTCTTC,CASSPPLAGNEQFF
TRBV5-1,once,15,TRBJ2-3,TRBD2,TGCGCCAGCAGCCCGGGACTAGCGGGGGATAGTACGCAGTATTTT,CASSPGLAGDSTQYF
TRBV6-5,NA,15,TRBJ2-5,NA,TGTGCCAGCTCTGAATCCAGGAGGACCGAGGAGACCCAGTACTTC,CASSESRRTEETQYF
TRBV27,NA,15,TRBJ2-7,TRBD2,TGTGCCAGCAGGGCCCCCGCGGGGGGGCAGTCGGAACAGTACTTC,CASRAPAGGQSEQYF
TRBV5-8,once,15,TRBJ1-6,NA,TGTGCCAGCAGCCACCGCGGGGGCGAGATTTCACCCCTCCACTTT,CASSHRGGEISPLHF
TRBV6-6,NA,16,TRBJ2-7,TRBD2,TGTGCCAGCAGCCCCGGGAGGTCTGGGGCCCTGGCGGAGCAGTACTTC,CASSPGRSGALAEQYF
TRBV28,NA,14,TRBJ1-1,TRBD1,TGTGCCAGCAGTATAGGGACAGGGGGCACTGAAGCTTTCTTT,CASSIGTGGTEAFF
TRBV7-2,NA,14,TRBJ2-1,NA,TGTGCCAGCAGCTTAGCAGGCCGGGCCAATGAGCAGTTCTTC,CASSLAGRANEQFF
TRBV7-2,NA,16,TRBJ2-4,TRBD2,TGTGCCAGCAGCTTAGGGTGGGGGGGACCCAAAAACATTCAGTACTTC,CASSLGWGGPKNIQYF
TRBV19,NA,13,TRBJ1-1,NA,TGTGCCAGTAGTACCGCTGGGCACACTGAAGCTTTCTTT,CASSTAGHTEAFF
TRBV11-2,NA,16,TRBJ2-7,NA,TGTGCCAGCACCGGGAGAGGAGGGGGACCCCCTCGGGAGCAGTACTTC,CASTGRGGGPPREQYF